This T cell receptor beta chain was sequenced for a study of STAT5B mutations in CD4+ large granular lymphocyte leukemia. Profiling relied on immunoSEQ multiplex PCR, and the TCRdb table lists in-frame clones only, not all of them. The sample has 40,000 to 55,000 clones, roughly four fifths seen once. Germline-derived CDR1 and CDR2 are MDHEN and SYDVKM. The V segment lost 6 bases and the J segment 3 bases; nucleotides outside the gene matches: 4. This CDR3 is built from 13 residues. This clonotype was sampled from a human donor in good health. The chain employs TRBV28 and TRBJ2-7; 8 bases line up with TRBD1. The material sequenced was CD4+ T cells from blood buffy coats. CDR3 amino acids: CASSQGAHYEQYF. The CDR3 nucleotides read TGTGCCAGCAGCCAGGGGGCTCACTACGAGCAGTACTTC.